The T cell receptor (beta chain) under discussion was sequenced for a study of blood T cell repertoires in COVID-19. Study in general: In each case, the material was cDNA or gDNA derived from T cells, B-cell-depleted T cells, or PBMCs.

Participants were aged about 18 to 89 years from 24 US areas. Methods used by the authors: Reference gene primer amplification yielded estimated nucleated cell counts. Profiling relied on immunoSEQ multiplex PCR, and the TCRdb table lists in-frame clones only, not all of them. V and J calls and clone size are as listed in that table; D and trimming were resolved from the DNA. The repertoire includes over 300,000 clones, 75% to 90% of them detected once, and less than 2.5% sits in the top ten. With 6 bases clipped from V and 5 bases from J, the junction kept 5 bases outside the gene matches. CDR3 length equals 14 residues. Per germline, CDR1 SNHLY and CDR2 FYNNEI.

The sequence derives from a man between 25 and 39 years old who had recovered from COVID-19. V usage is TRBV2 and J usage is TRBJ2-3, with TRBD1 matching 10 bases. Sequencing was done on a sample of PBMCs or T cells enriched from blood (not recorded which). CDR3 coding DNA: TGTGCCAGCAGCAAGGACAGGGGGGTAGATACGCAGTATTTT. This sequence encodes CASSKDRGVDTQYF.